Sequencing of this T cell receptor (beta chain) was carried out in a study of blood T cell repertoires in COVID-19. About the research overall: PBMCs, B-cell-depleted T cells, or T cells provided the cDNA or gDNA that made up the material.

The age range of participants was about 18 to 89 years, with residence in around 22 US areas. Cohort 3 donors were reported recovered after two negative PCRs, clearance, or symptom resolution. Of note for this clone: The CDR3 carries no conserved terminal phenylalanine or tryptophan, so it likely arises from a read error. The DNA is left out, because the CDR3 cannot be placed on it with certainty; the CDR3 is given as TCRdb lists it.

Only in-frame clones appear in the TCRdb table, and some are missing; sequencing was by immunoSEQ multiplex PCR. The sample shows about 480,000 clones, around 87% of them seen only once. CDR1 and CDR2 (germline): DFQATT, SNEGSKA (reference sequence). The CDR3 spans 10 residues, counting both ends. Sequenced: PBMCs or T cells enriched from blood (not recorded which). This receptor was obtained from a woman in her thirties or forties who had recovered from COVID-19. The chain recombines TRBV20-1 with TRBJ1-2. The CDR3 protein is CSARDQPTTI.